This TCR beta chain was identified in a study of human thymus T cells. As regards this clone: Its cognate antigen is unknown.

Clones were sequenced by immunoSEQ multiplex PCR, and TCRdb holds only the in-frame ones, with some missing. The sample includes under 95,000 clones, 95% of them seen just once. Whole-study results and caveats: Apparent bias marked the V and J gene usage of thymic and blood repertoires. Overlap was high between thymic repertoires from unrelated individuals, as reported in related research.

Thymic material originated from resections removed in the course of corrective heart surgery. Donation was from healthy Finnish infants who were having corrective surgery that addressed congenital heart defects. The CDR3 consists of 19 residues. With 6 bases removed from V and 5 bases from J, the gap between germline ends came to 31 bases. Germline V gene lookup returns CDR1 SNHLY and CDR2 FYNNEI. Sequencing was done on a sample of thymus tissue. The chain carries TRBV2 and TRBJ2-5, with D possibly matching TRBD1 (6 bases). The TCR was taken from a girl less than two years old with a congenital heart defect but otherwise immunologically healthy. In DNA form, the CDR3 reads TGTGCCAGCAGCCCTCGGCCCCATCCCCCTCAGGGGACGAGGGAGACCCAGTACTTC. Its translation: CASSPRPHPPQGTRETQYF.